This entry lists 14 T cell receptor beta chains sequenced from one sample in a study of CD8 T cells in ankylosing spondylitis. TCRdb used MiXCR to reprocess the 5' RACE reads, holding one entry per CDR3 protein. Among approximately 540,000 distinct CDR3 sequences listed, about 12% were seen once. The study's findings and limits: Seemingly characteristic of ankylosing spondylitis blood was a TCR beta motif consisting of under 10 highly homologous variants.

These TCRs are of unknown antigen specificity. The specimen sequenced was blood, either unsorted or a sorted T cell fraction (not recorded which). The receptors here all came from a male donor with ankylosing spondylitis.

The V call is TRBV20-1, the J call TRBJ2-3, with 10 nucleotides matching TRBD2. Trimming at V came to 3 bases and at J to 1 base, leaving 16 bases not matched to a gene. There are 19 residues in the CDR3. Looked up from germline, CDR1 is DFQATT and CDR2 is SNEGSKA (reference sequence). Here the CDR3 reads CSASPYLAGVRLGTDTQYF. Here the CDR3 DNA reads TGCAGTGCTAGTCCCTACCTAGCGGGAGTTAGGTTGGGCACAGATACGCAGTATTTT.

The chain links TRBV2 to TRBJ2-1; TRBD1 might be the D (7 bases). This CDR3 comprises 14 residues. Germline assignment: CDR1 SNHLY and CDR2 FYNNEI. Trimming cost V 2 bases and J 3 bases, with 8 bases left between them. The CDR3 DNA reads TGTGCCAGCAGTGAACAGGGGGGCTACAATGAGCAGTTCTTC. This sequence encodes CASSEQGGYNEQFF.

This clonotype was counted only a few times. CDR3 residues: CASSLGTGIQPQHF. The DNA of the CDR3 is TGCGCCAGCAGCTTGGGGACAGGGATCCAGCCCCAGCATTTT. The gene calls are TRBV5-1 and TRBJ1-5; 8 bases are shared with TRBD1. Trimming cost V 0 bases and J 7 bases; bases outside gene matches: 3. This CDR3 contains 14 residues. Per germline, CDR1 SGHRS and CDR2 YFSETQ. Full variable domain (missing parts from reference TRBV5-1 and TRBJ1-5): KAGVTQTPRYLIKTRGQQVTLSCSPISGHRSVSWYQQTPGQGLQFLFEYFSETQRNKGNFPGRFSGRQFSNSRSEMNVSTLELGDSALYLCASSLGTGIQPQHFGDGTRLSIL.

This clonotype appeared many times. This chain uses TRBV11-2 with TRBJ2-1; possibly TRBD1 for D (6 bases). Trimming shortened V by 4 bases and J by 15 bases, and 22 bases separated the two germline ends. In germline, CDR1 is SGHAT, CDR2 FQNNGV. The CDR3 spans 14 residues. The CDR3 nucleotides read TGTGCCAGCAGCTCCAACCGGGACAATCTTAAGGGGTTCTTC. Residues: CASSSNRDNLKGFF.

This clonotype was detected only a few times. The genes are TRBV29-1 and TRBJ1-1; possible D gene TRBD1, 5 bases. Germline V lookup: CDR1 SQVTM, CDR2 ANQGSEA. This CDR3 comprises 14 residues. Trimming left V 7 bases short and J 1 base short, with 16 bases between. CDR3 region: CSGQGIGGNTEAFF. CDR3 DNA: TGCAGCGGGCAGGGAATTGGGGGGAACACTGAAGCTTTCTTT. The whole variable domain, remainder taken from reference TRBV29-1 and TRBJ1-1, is SAVISQKPSRDICQRGTSLTIQCQVDSQVTMMFWYRQQPGQSLTLIATANQGSEATYESGFVIDKFPISRPNLTFSTLTVSNMSPEDSSIYLCSGQGIGGNTEAFFGQGTRLTVV.

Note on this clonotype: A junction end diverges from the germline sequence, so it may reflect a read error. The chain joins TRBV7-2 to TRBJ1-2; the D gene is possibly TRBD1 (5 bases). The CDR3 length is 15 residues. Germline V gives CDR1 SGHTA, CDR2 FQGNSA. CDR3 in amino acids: CSSSSQFQGVDGYTF. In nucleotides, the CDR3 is TGTTCCAGCAGCTCTCAATTCCAGGGCGTCGATGGCTACACCTTC.

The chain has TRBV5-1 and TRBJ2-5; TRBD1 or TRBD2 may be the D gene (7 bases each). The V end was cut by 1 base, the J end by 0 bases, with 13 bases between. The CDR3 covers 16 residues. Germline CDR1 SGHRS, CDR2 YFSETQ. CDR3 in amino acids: CASSLSGGTDQETQYF. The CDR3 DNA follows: TGCGCCAGCAGCTTGTCCGGGGGGACAGACCAAGAGACCCAGTACTTC.

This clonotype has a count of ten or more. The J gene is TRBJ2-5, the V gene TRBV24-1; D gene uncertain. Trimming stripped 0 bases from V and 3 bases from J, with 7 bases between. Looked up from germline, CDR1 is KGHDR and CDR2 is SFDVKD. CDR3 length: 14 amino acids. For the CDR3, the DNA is TGTGCCACCAGTGATTTGGGCGGAGAAGAGACCCAGTACTTC. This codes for CATSDLGGEETQYF.

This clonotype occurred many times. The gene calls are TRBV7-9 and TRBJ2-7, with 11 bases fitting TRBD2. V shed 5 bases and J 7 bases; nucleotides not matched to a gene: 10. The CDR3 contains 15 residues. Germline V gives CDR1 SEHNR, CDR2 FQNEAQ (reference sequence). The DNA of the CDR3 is TGTGCCAGCAGCCTACAGGGGACTAGCGGTGCAGAGCAGTACTTC. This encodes CASSLQGTSGAEQYF.

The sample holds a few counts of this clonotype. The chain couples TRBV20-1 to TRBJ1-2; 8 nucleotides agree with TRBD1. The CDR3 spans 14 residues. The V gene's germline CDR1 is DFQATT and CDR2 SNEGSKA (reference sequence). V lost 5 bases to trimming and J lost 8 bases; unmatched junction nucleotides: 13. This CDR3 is CSALTAEQGGGYTF. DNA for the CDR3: TGCAGTGCTCTGACTGCGGAACAGGGGGGCGGCTACACCTTC.

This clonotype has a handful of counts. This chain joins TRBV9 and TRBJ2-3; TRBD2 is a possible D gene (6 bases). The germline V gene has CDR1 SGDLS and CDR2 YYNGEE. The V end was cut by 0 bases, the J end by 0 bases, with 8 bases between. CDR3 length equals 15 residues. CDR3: CASSVAGSSTDTQYF. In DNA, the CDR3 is TGTGCCAGCAGCGTAGCCGGGAGTAGCACAGATACGCAGTATTTT.

DNA of the CDR3: TGTGCCTCGTGCCGGGACCTTAATGAAAAACTGTTTTTT. This gives the protein CASCRDLNEKLFF. The chain combines TRBV10-3 with TRBJ1-4; D perhaps matches TRBD1 (5 bases). Germline V gives CDR1 ENHRY, CDR2 SYGVKD. CDR3 size: 13 residues. V lost 11 bases to trimming and J lost 4 bases, with 14 bases between them.

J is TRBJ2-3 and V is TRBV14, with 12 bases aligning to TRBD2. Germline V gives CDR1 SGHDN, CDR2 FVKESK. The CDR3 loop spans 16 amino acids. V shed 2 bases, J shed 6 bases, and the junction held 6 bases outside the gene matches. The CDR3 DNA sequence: TGTGCCAGCAGCCAAATGACTAGCGGGAGTAGGGATACGCAGTATTTT. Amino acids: CASSQMTSGSRDTQYF.

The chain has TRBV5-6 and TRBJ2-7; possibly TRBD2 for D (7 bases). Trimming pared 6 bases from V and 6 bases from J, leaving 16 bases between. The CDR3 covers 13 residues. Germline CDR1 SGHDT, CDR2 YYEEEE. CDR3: CASKRGATGEQYF. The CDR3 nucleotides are TGTGCCAGCAAACGGGGGGCGACGGGCGAGCAGTACTTC.